The 21 T cell receptor beta chains below were found in one sample sequenced in a study of T cells in Graves' hyperthyroidism and ophthalmopathy. Template material for amplifying TCR beta CDR3 regions consisted of RNA transcripts. An initial round of RT-PCR targeting the TCR CDR3 relied on the HTBI primer set. TCRdb reprocessed the multiplex PCR reads via MiXCR and lists one record per CDR3 protein. The sample holds hundreds of thousands of distinct CDR3 sequences, roughly 14% seen once. The source material was blood. The source of these receptors is a woman in her thirties or forties with Graves' ophthalmopathy.

This clonotype was observed a few times. J is TRBJ1-5 and V is TRBV7-9; D might be TRBD1 (6 bases). Germline V gene data show CDR1 as SEHNR and CDR2 as FQNEAQ (reference sequence). Trimming stripped 5 bases from V and 9 bases from J, with 11 bases between. This CDR3 is built from 12 residues. The CDR3 here is CASSLPTGPQHF. The CDR3 bases are TGTGCCAGCAGCCTCCCGACAGGGCCCCAGCATTTT.

Ten or more counts support this clonotype. The genes are TRBV9 and TRBJ1-1; unclear D gene. Germline V gene sequence: CDR1 SGDLS, CDR2 YYNGEE. Trimming removed 0 bases from V and 5 bases from J, with 8 bases in between. There are 13 residues in the CDR3. CDR3 nucleotides: TGTGCCAGCAGCGTAGAAGGGAAAACTGAAGCTTTCTTT. Its translation is CASSVEGKTEAFF.

This clonotype was seen repeatedly, ten times or more. This chain links TRBV6-1 with TRBJ2-7; TRBD1 agrees at 9 bases. The trim removed 3 bases at V and 2 bases at J, leaving 2 bases unmatched. The V gene's germline CDR1 is MNHNS and CDR2 SASEGT. The CDR3 consists of 14 residues. CDR3 loop: CASSEGQGTYEQYF. The CDR3 bases are TGTGCCAGCAGTGAGGGACAGGGTACCTACGAGCAGTACTTC.

The rearrangement links TRBV7-8 to TRBJ1-2; 8 nucleotides align to TRBD1. The CDR3 spans 16 residues. The V gene end was trimmed by 0 bases and the J gene end by 1 base; junction bases not matched to a gene: 4. Germline V gives CDR1 SGHVS, CDR2 FQNEAQ. CDR3 protein: CASSLAGTGLNYGYTF. The CDR3 coding sequence is TGTGCCAGCAGCTTAGCGGGGACAGGACTTAACTATGGCTACACCTTC.

V and J are TRBV7-8 and TRBJ2-1, with D maybe TRBD2 (5 bases). CDR3 length: 16 residues. The germline CDR1 and CDR2 sequences are SGHVS and FQNEAQ. V was cut by 5 bases and J by 0 bases, with 14 bases left in between. The CDR3 DNA sequence: TGTGCCAGCAGCCCATCTAGCCGCCGCTCCTACAATGAGCAGTTCTTC. Translation: CASSPSSRRSYNEQFF.

This clonotype was detected only once. This chain uses TRBV30 with TRBJ1-3; TRBD1 aligns across 9 bases. V dropped 3 bases and J dropped 7; count of bases not matched to a gene: 7. The CDR3 has 14 amino acids. CDR1 is GTSNPN and CDR2 is SVGIG in the germline V gene (reference sequence). CDR3 protein: CAWSRQGDRNTIYF. In DNA, the CDR3 is TGTGCCTGGAGCAGACAGGGGGACAGGAACACCATATATTTT. Variable domain in full (rest from reference TRBV30 and TRBJ1-3): SQTIHQWPATLVQPVGSPLSLECTVEGTSNPNLYWYRQAAGRGLQLLFYSVGIGQISSEVPQNLSASRPQDRQFILSSKKLLLSDSGFYLCAWSRQGDRNTIYFGEGSWLTVV.

This clonotype has a count of ten or more. The V gene is TRBV12-3 or TRBV12-4, the J gene TRBJ1-2; the D is unclear. Trimming took 6 bases from V and 0 from J, leaving 8 bases between them. The CDR3 totals 13 residues. The CDR3 coding sequence is TGTGCCAGCAGCTCGATATCTAACTATGGCTACACCTTC. Its translation is CASSSISNYGYTF.

The sample holds many counts of this clonotype. The chain combines TRBV7-2 with TRBJ2-5; 10 bases are a match to TRBD2. Trimming at V came to 7 bases and at J to 5 bases, leaving 10 bases not matched to a gene. The CDR3 is made up of 15 amino acids. CDR1 is SGHTA, CDR2 FQGNSA, per germline. CDR3 loop: CASTSLAGVVETQYF. In DNA, the CDR3 is TGTGCCAGCACCAGCCTAGCGGGAGTTGTTGAGACCCAGTACTTC.

CDR3 in DNA: TGTGCCAGCAGCGTAGGAAGCGGGATCACTTATTCGGAGACCCAGTACTTC. As protein: CASSVGSGITYSETQYF. The rearrangement uses TRBV9 and TRBJ2-5; 7 bases fit TRBD2. V lost 0 bases, J lost 5 bases, and 13 bases stayed unmatched. Germline V CDR1 and CDR2: SGDLS, YYNGEE. CDR3 length: 17 amino acids.

The genes are TRBV4-3 and TRBJ2-5; D unresolved. Deletions cut 0 bases from V and 1 base from J, with 15 bases between. This CDR3 comprises 17 residues. Germline V gene sequence: CDR1 LGHNA, CDR2 YSLEER. This CDR3 is CASSQDYQRPFQETQYF. The CDR3 DNA reads as TGCGCCAGCAGCCAAGATTACCAGCGACCATTCCAAGAGACCCAGTACTTC.

This chain connects TRBV3-1 to TRBJ2-7; 8 nucleotides line up with TRBD2. V was clipped by 1 base and J by 1 base; unmatched bases: 12. Germline CDR1 is LGHDT and CDR2 is YNNKEL (reference sequence). This CDR3 is built from 18 residues. CDR3 sequence: CASSQGTLLAEKSYEQYF. CDR3 coding DNA: TGTGCCAGCAGCCAAGGGACCCTACTAGCGGAGAAGTCCTACGAGCAGTACTTC.

In its sample, this clonotype was seen many times. The CDR3 sequence: CASSLAGHLAAYEQYF. DNA for the CDR3: TGTGCCAGCAGCTTAGCGGGACACCTAGCCGCCTACGAGCAGTACTTC. The chain recombines TRBV7-2 with TRBJ2-7, with D tentatively TRBD1 (6 bases). The germline gives CDR1 SGHTA, CDR2 FQGNSA. Trimming shortened V by 0 bases and J by 2 bases, and 14 bases separated the two germline ends. The CDR3 spans 16 residues.

This clonotype appeared many times. V usage is TRBV20-1 and J usage is TRBJ2-7; 7 nucleotides align to TRBD2. The CDR3 length is 13 residues. Germline V lookup: CDR1 DFQATT, CDR2 SNEGSKA (reference sequence). Germline trimming cut 3 bases from V and 3 bases from J; bases unmatched to any gene: 5. CDR3 in amino acids: CSASRSSGYEQYF. The CDR3 nucleotides are TGCAGTGCTAGCAGGTCTAGCGGCTACGAGCAGTACTTC.

The chain combines TRBV7-8 with TRBJ1-2, with 9 bases matching TRBD1. Germline V gene lookup returns CDR1 SGHVS and CDR2 FQNEAQ. The CDR3 length is 16 residues. Unmatched junction bases numbered 10, after V lost 4 bases and J lost 4 bases. CDR3 nucleotides: TGTGCCAGCAGCTCCGCCGGGACAGGGTCGGTCTATGGCTACACCTTC. Encoded protein: CASSSAGTGSVYGYTF. Full variable domain (outside the CDR3, taken from reference TRBV7-8 and TRBJ1-2): GAGVSQSPRYKVAKRGQDVALRCDPISGHVSLFWYQQALGQGPEFLTYFQNEAQLDKSGLPSDRFFAERPEGSVSTLKIQRTQQEDSAVYLCASSSAGTGSVYGYTFGSGTRLTVV.

This clonotype was observed many times. The rearrangement joins TRBV11-3 to TRBJ2-2; unclear D gene. CDR3 length equals 14 residues. The ends were cut back, 7 bases at V and 6 bases at J, with 15 bases in the middle. The germline V gene encodes CDR1 SGHNT and CDR2 YENEEA. The CDR3 region is CASTQPRGPGELFF. CDR3 coding DNA: TGTGCCAGCACCCAGCCCCGTGGGCCCGGGGAGCTGTTTTTT.

The CDR3 reads CASTSSDLPYEQYF. CDR3 in DNA: TGTGCCAGCACGTCTTCGGACCTTCCGTACGAGCAGTACTTC. The rearrangement links TRBV5-5 to TRBJ2-7, with unresolved D. V was clipped by 6 bases and J by 4 bases, with 17 bases between them. This CDR3 region has 14 residues. Germline V gives CDR1 SGHKS, CDR2 YYEKEE (reference sequence).

This clonotype showed up many times. The V call is TRBV10-3, the J call TRBJ2-7, with D possibly TRBD2 on 7 matching bases. CDR1 is ENHRY, CDR2 SYGVKD, per germline. This CDR3 has 14 residues. The DNA for the CDR3 is TGTGCTCATCGAGGGGGGGAGGGCCCCCACGAGCAGTACTTC. Translating it yields CAHRGGEGPHEQYF.

Comment on this clonotype: This CDR3 is missing its conserved last phenylalanine or tryptophan, likely due to a read error. The chain combines TRBV6-2 or TRBV6-3 with TRBJ2-7; 10 bases line up with TRBD1. The CDR3 loop spans 16 amino acids. CDR1 is MNHEY and CDR2 is SVGEGT in the germline V gene. In DNA, the CDR3 is TGTGACAGCAGTTACTCTCGGGACAGGGGAATCTACGAGCAGTACTCC. This sequence encodes CDSSYSRDRGIYEQYS.

This sequence joins TRBV20-1 and TRBJ1-2; D gene ambiguous. This CDR3 has 13 amino acids. V lost 2 bases to trimming and J lost 1 base, with 8 bases between them. Germline V CDR1 and CDR2: DFQATT, SNEGSKA (reference sequence). Here the CDR3 reads CSARITVNYGYTF. For the CDR3, the DNA is TGCAGTGCTAGAATCACGGTTAACTATGGCTACACCTTC.

This clonotype was seen repeatedly, ten times or more. One end of the junction varies from germline; a read error may be responsible. The gene calls are TRBV12-3 or TRBV12-4 and TRBJ2-5, with D tentatively TRBD2 (6 bases). The CDR3 contains 13 residues. DNA of the CDR3: TGTGCCAGCAGTTTAGCGGGAGGAGAGACCCGGTACTTC. Translating it yields CASSLAGGETRYF.

This clonotype was seen at least ten times. The V call is TRBV30, the J call TRBJ2-7, with TRBD2 matching 7 bases. The CDR3 length is 12 residues. Unmatched junction bases numbered 5, after V lost 3 bases and J lost 6 bases. Germline V gene lookup returns CDR1 GTSNPN and CDR2 SVGIG (reference sequence). The CDR3 sequence: CAWSPVAGEQYF. Here the CDR3 DNA reads TGTGCCTGGAGCCCTGTAGCGGGCGAGCAGTACTTC.